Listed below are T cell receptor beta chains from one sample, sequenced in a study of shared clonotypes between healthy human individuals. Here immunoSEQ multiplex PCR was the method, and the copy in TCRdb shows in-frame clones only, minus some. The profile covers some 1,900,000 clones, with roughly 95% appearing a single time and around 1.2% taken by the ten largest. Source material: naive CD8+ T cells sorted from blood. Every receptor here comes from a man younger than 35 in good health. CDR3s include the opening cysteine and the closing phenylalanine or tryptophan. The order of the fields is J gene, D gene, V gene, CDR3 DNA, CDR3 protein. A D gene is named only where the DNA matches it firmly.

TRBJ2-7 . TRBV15 TGTGCCACCAGCAATCCTTCGAGCCGTTCCGAGCAGTACTTC CATSNPSSRSEQYF
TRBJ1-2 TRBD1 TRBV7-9 TGTGCCAGCAGCTTAGGGGTACAGGGGGCGGTTGACTATGGCTACACCTTC CASSLGVQGAVDYGYTF
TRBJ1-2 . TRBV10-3 TGTGCCATCAGTGAGTCAAAGGACAACTACTATGGCTACACCTTC CAISESKDNYYGYTF
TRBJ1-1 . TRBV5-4 TGTGCCAGCAGCTACGGGCCTGAAGCTTTCTTT CASSYGPEAFF
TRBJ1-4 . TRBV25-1 TGTGCCAGCAGTGTTTGGGGGGCTAATGAAAAACTGTTTTTT CASSVWGANEKLFF
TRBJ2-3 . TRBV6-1 TGTGCCAGCAGTGAAGGGGGTTACTCCACAGATACGCAGTATTTT CASSEGGYSTDTQYF
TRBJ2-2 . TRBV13 TGTGCCAGCAGCTTAGAGGGCACCGGGGAGCTGTTTTTT CASSLEGTGELFF
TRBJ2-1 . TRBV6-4 TGTGCCAGCAGTCTAACAGGGTTCTCCTACAATGAGCAGTTCTTC CASSLTGFSYNEQFF
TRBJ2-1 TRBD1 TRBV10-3 TGTGCCATCAGTGAAATAGGGGACAGGGGTATAACCAATGAGCAGTTCTTC CAISEIGDRGITNEQFF
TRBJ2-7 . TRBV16 TGTGCCAGCAGCCAATGGGACTCGGACTACGAGCAGTACTTC CASSQWDSDYEQYF